This T cell receptor beta chain emerged from a study of cytomegalovirus exposure and HLA in healthy donors. Study results and limitations: Later examination showed HLA-associated TCR beta chains had greater clonal expansion than equally common others. Cytomegalovirus association was assigned to 150 to 200 TCR beta chains. Accounts indicate the classifier identified cytomegalovirus status with strong specificity and sensitivity. Relative to the roughly 640-donor mean, N-insertions were reportedly fewer in an Asian-associated ancestry cluster in a later analysis.

The PCR made use of 60 Vbeta and 13 Jbeta primers. Libraries were prepared by immunoSEQ multiplex PCR; TCRdb keeps only in-frame clonotypes and omits some of them. The sample consists of around 220,000 clones, roughly 70% of them appearing once. The CDR3 has 12 amino acids. V was trimmed by 6 bases and J by 6 bases, leaving 8 bases between them. The germline V gene encodes CDR1 MNHEY and CDR2 SVGAGI. Regarding this clone: The antigen is undetermined.

The material sequenced was PBMCs. The genes are TRBV6-5 and TRBJ2-2; D may be TRBD1 (5 bases). The origin of this receptor is a woman in her twenties or thirties in good health and CMV-seronegative. CDR3 DNA: TGTGCCAGCAGAGAAGGGGCCGGGGAGCTGTTTTTT. It codes for CASREGAGELFF.